This T cell receptor beta chain derives from a study of blood T cell repertoires in COVID-19. As processed by the authors: Counts of nucleated cells, estimated from reference gene primer amplification, were obtained. TCRdb's table, derived via immunoSEQ multiplex PCR, lists solely in-frame clones and lacks some. D and trimming were read from the DNA, whereas the V and J calls and clone size are those reported in that table. The data hold 150,000 to 180,000 clones, with 75% to 80% observed a single time. This clone showed up just once. V was shortened by 3 bases and J by 2 bases, with 13 bases between the two germline ends. Germline-derived CDR1 and CDR2 are SGHTA and FQGNSA. The CDR3 is 16 residues long.

The source material was peripheral blood. J is TRBJ2-2 and V is TRBV7-2; TRBD2 might be the D (5 bases). The receptor's source is a man older than 75 with acute or convalescent COVID-19. CDR3 coding DNA: TGTGCCAGCAGCTTTATCGGGGAAATAAACACCGGGGAGCTGTTTTTT. This translates into CASSFIGEINTGELFF.